A single TCR beta chain is shown here with its context. Through a sample-barcoded 5' primer and a J-beta primer mix, a second PCR was run for roughly 6 to 12 cycles. A template-switch adaptor containing 12 random nucleotides labeled each cDNA molecule. TCRdb analysed the 5' RACE reads with MiXCR anew, one entry per CDR3 protein. The sample shows 1.5 million to 2 million distinct CDR3 sequences, just under 50% of them seen only once. V trimming: 7 bases; J trimming: 5 bases; junction bases outside the gene matches: 9. Looked up from germline, CDR1 is SGHTA and CDR2 is FQGNSA. CDR3 length equals 15 residues. This entry is derived from a study of blood T cells in healthy people across ages. Donor samples were obtained from healthy Caucasian individuals from Russia, aged 6 to 90.

The sequence was obtained from a woman aged 40 to 50 in good health. The V call is TRBV7-2, the J call TRBJ2-5; 11 bases fit TRBD2. The sample consisted of blood. The CDR3 loop reads CASIDSGGATETQYF. CDR3 bases: TGTGCCAGCATCGATAGCGGGGGGGCCACGGAGACCCAGTACTTC. Using reference TRBV7-2 and TRBJ2-5 for the parts outside the CDR3, the full variable domain is GAGVSQSPSNKVTEKGKDVELRCDPISGHTALYWYRQSLGQGLEFLIYFQGNSAPDKSGLPSDRFSAERTGGSVSTLTIQRTQQEDSAVYLCASIDSGGATETQYFGPGTRLLVL.